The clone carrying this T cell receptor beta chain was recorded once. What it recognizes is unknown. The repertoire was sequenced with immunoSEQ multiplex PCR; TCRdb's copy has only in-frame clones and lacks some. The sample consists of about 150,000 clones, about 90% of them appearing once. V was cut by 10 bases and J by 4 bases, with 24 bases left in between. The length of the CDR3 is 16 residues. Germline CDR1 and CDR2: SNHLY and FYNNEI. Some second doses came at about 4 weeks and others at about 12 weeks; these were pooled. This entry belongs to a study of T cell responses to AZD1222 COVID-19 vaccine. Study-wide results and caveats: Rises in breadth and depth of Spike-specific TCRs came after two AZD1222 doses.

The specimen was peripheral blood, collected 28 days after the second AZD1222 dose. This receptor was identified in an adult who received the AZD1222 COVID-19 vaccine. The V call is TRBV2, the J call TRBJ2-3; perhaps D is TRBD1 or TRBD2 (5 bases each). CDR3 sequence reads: CANWGEGPTGADTQYF. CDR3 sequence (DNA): TGTGCCAATTGGGGTGAGGGGCCAACGGGCGCAGATACGCAGTATTTT.